This T cell receptor beta chain was obtained from a study of cytomegalovirus exposure and HLA in healthy donors. General observations from the study: According to reports, the classifier identified cytomegalovirus status with high specificity and sensitivity.

Concerning this clone: The antigen is not known. Other DNA variants within this sample encode the same CDR3.

Sequencing used immunoSEQ multiplex PCR; TCRdb keeps in-frame clones, though not all of them. The sample holds about 90,000 clones, roughly 84% seen once. Separate from the approximately 650-subject first cohort, the approximately 130-subject validation cohort was the one that the donors belonged to. Germline CDR1 reads SGDLS; CDR2 reads YYNGEE. Trimming cost V 0 bases and J 0 bases, with 7 bases left between them. The CDR3 runs 15 residues. The TCR comes from a woman in her late teens or twenties in good health and CMV-seropositive. The specimen sequenced was PBMCs. J is TRBJ1-3 and V is TRBV9; D uncertain. The CDR3 DNA reads TGTGCCAGCAGCGTAGATCGGTCCTCTGGAAACACCATATATTTT. This sequence encodes CASSVDRSSGNTIYF.